The 7 T cell receptor beta chains listed next were all sequenced from one sample in a study of cytomegalovirus exposure and HLA in healthy donors. In the PCR, 60 Vbeta and 13 Jbeta primers were used. The assay was immunoSEQ multiplex PCR, and TCRdb's table has in-frame clones only and misses some. The data show about 200,000 clones, around four fifths seen once. The sample taken for sequencing was PBMCs. The receptors derive from a woman aged 40 to 50 in good health and CMV-seronegative.

The CDR3 DNA is TGTGCCAGCAGTAATTTGGGGGGACTGACCTACGAGCAGTACTTC. Protein sequence: CASSNLGGLTYEQYF. The genes are TRBV14 and TRBJ2-7; possibly TRBD2 for D (6 bases). This CDR3 is 15 amino acids long. Germline V CDR1 and CDR2: SGHDN, FVKESK. Trimming took off 6 bases at V and 2 bases at J, with 17 bases between the two ends.

The chain uses TRBV7-2 and TRBJ2-7; a weak D match, TRBD2 (5 bases). The CDR3 is 13 amino acids. V shed 5 bases and J shed 3 bases, with 11 bases lying between them. CDR1 is SGHTA, CDR2 FQGNSA, per germline. CDR3 coding DNA: TGTGCCAGCAGCCCAAGCGGATACTACGAGCAGTACTTC. It specifies CASSPSGYYEQYF. The full variable domain, with the rest looked up from reference TRBV7-2 and TRBJ2-7, is GAGVSQSPSNKVTEKGKDVELRCDPISGHTALYWYRQSLGQGLEFLIYFQGNSAPDKSGLPSDRFSAERTGGSVSTLTIQRTQQEDSAVYLCASSPSGYYEQYFGPGTRLTVT.

The chain couples TRBV6-5 to TRBJ2-1, with TRBD2 matching over 7 bases. The V and J ends lost 2 bases and 7 bases, in that order; junction bases with no gene match: 5. Per the germline V gene, CDR1 is MNHEY and CDR2 is SVGAGI. The CDR3 consists of 14 residues. In nucleotides, the CDR3 is TGTGCCAGCAGTTACCTGGCGGGAGAGAATGAGCAGTTCTTC. It yields the protein CASSYLAGENEQFF.

CDR3 residues: CASSSTEFNTQYF. The CDR3 DNA is TGCGCCAGCAGCTCCACAGAATTCAATACGCAGTATTTT. V usage is TRBV5-1 and J usage is TRBJ2-3; D gene unclear. The CDR3 runs to 13 residues. The V and J ends lost 3 bases and 7 bases respectively, with 12 bases between them. The germline gives CDR1 SGHRS, CDR2 YFSETQ.

This chain connects TRBV30 to TRBJ2-5, with 9 bases identical to TRBD2. CDR1 GTSNPN and CDR2 SVGIG come from the germline V gene (reference sequence). Germline trimming cut 0 bases from V and 11 bases from J; bases unmatched to any gene: 10. This CDR3 is 14 amino acids long. The CDR3 DNA follows: TGTGCCTGGAGTGTGAGTAGCGGGAGCCTATGGCAGTACTTC. Its translation: CAWSVSSGSLWQYF.

The chain links TRBV7-8 to TRBJ1-5, with D possibly being TRBD1 (5 bases). This CDR3 region has 16 residues. Trimming left V 1 base short and J 0 bases short, with 10 bases between. Germline CDR1 SGHVS, CDR2 FQNEAQ. DNA of the CDR3: TGTGCCAGCAGCTTAGTTCGGGGGAATAGCAATCAGCCCCAGCATTTT. This translates into CASSLVRGNSNQPQHF.

V and J are TRBV27 and TRBJ1-2, with TRBD1 as a possible D gene (5 bases). V lost 3 bases, J lost 2 bases, and 16 bases lay in between. The CDR3 is made up of 16 amino acids. Germline V gene lookup returns CDR1 MNHEY and CDR2 SMNVEV (reference sequence). As DNA, the CDR3 is TGTGCCAGCAGTTTGTGGTACGGGGGAGGAAACTATGGCTACACCTTC. This sequence encodes CASSLWYGGGNYGYTF.